The next 8 T cell receptor beta chains were all read from a single sample in a study of blood T cell repertoires in COVID-19 (TCRdb year 2020). Library generation was performed with the immunoSEQ multiplex PCR assay. TCRdb limited this immuneACCESS table to in-frame rearrangements with V and J called. A share of clones is missing; checked studies link under half to unresolved V genes, and the rest is unexplained. The sample table holds 310,000 or so clones, of which around 90% were seen once. Clones ranked in the top ten supply roughly 1.6% of the sample. Sequencing was done on a sample of PBMCs or T cells enriched from blood (not recorded which). The receptors stem from a woman aged 18-29 years with acute COVID-19.

The chain has TRBV2 and TRBJ1-1; 7 bases agree with TRBD1. Germline-derived CDR1 and CDR2 are SNHLY and FYNNEI. V was clipped by 1 base and J by 0 bases; unmatched bases: 2. The CDR3 covers 15 residues. As DNA, the CDR3 is TGTGCCAGCAGTGAAGACAGGGGATTGAACACTGAAGCTTTCTTT. This sequence encodes CASSEDRGLNTEAFF.

J is TRBJ2-7 and V is TRBV29-1; 11 bases map to TRBD2. V lost 6 bases to trimming and J lost 4 bases; unmatched junction nucleotides: 11. This CDR3 has 15 residues. Germline V CDR1 and CDR2: SQVTM, ANQGSEA. CDR3 sequence: CSVLKLAGVSYEQYF. DNA of the CDR3: TGCAGCGTCCTAAAACTAGCGGGAGTTAGTTACGAGCAGTACTTC.

This clone was seen a handful of times. The J gene is TRBJ1-2, the V gene TRBV27; TRBD1 matches at 9 bases. This CDR3 region has 14 residues. Germline CDR1 and CDR2: MNHEY and SMNVEV (reference sequence). Germline trimming cut 3 bases from V and 7 bases from J; bases unmatched to any gene: 6. Written as DNA, the CDR3 is TGTGCCAGCAGTTTGGGGACAGGGTTTGGTGGCTACACCTTC. Protein product: CASSLGTGFGGYTF.

This clone has a single count. The rearrangement uses TRBV4-3 and TRBJ2-7; 10 nucleotides line up with TRBD2. CDR3 length: 15 amino acids. Per germline, CDR1 LGHNA and CDR2 YSLEER. Trimming took 3 bases from V and 3 from J; bases not matched to a gene: 5. CDR3 DNA sequence: TGCGCCAGCAGCCATGGACTAGCGGAGAACTACGAGCAGTACTTC. This translates into CASSHGLAENYEQYF.

This clone was observed a handful of times. The chain links TRBV6-4 to TRBJ2-1, with D possibly TRBD2 on 6 matching bases. The CDR3 length is 15 residues. The germline V gene encodes CDR1 MRHNA and CDR2 SNTAGT. The V end lost 3 bases, the J end lost 1 base, and 10 bases lay between the germline ends. CDR3 sequence reads: CASSEGGNSYNEQFF. For the CDR3, the DNA is TGTGCCAGCAGTGAGGGCGGGAATTCCTACAATGAGCAGTTCTTC.

This clone was found once. This sequence joins TRBV5-4 and TRBJ2-5; 9 nucleotides agree with TRBD2. The CDR3 consists of 14 residues. Germline V gene sequence: CDR1 SGHNT, CDR2 YYREEE (reference sequence). Trimming took 5 bases from V and 1 from J; bases not matched to a gene: 3. The DNA of the CDR3 is TGTGCCAGCAGGGCGGGGGGGTCCCAAGAGACCCAGTACTTC. Translated, it gives CASRAGGSQETQYF.

The rearrangement links TRBV29-1 to TRBJ1-2; D uncertain. The CDR3 runs to 15 residues. V was trimmed by 7 bases and J by 0 bases, leaving 18 bases between them. Germline CDR1 and CDR2: SQVTM and ANQGSEA. The CDR3 DNA follows: TGCAGCGCCCAACACGCGGGCAACTCTAACTATGGCTACACCTTC. Translating it yields CSAQHAGNSNYGYTF.

This chain joins TRBV28 and TRBJ1-2; a possible D gene is TRBD1 (6 bases). The CDR3 totals 13 residues. Trimming left V 6 bases short and J 7 bases short, with 15 bases between. Germline assignment: CDR1 MDHEN and CDR2 SYDVKM. The CDR3 protein is CASRTDRLGGYTF. In nucleotides, the CDR3 is TGTGCCAGCAGAACCGACAGGCTCGGTGGCTACACCTTC.